These 10 T cell receptor beta chains were sequenced from one sample in a study of blood T cell repertoires in COVID-19 (dated by TCRdb to 2020 to 2022). Library preparation was by the immunoSEQ multiplex PCR assay. TCRdb retrieved this table from immuneACCESS and kept in-frame rearrangements only. Not all clones are present; in checked studies, unresolved V genes account for under half, and no reason is known for the remainder. For this sample the table gives 200,000 to 250,000 clones, of which about nine tenths were detected only once. Of the sample, under 4% is held by the ten largest clones. Sequenced material: PBMCs or T cells enriched from blood (not recorded which). Receptor source: a woman aged 40 to 49 with acute COVID-19.

Note on this clone: This specimen includes other DNA sequences encoding the same CDR3. The rearrangement uses TRBV5-1 and TRBJ1-1; D perhaps matches TRBD1 (6 bases). Trimming took off 4 bases at V and 3 bases at J, with 10 bases between the two ends. The germline CDR1 and CDR2 sequences are SGHRS and YFSETQ. This CDR3 has 13 amino acids. CDR3: CASSPNRDTEAFF. The CDR3 coding sequence is TGCGCCAGCAGCCCTAACAGGGACACTGAAGCTTTCTTT. The full variable domain, completed using reference TRBV5-1 and TRBJ1-1, is KAGVTQTPRYLIKTRGQQVTLSCSPISGHRSVSWYQQTPGQGLQFLFEYFSETQRNKGNFPGRFSGRQFSNSRSEMNVSTLELGDSALYLCASSPNRDTEAFFGQGTRLTVV.

In DNA form, the CDR3 reads TGCGCCAGCAGCCCTAATGCGGGACAGGGTATCCTACCCTACGAGCAGTACTTC. It is translated as CASSPNAGQGILPYEQYF. J is TRBJ2-7 and V is TRBV4-1; 9 bases fit TRBD1. CDR1 is MGHRA, CDR2 YSYEKL, per germline. V lost 4 bases to trimming and J lost 2 bases; unmatched junction nucleotides: 15. CDR3 length: 18 residues.

The CDR3 DNA follows: TGTGCCAGCAGCTTACGGGTCGGGTTAGATCAGCCCCAGCATTTT. This gives the protein CASSLRVGLDQPQHF. V gene TRBV7-2 combines with J gene TRBJ1-5, with no clear D. The CDR3 loop spans 15 amino acids. Germline V gene sequence: CDR1 SGHTA, CDR2 FQGNSA. The V gene lost 2 bases and the J gene lost 5 bases, with 13 bases spanning the gap. Looking up the rest from reference TRBV7-2 and TRBJ1-5 gives the full variable domain: GAGVSQSPSNKVTEKGKDVELRCDPISGHTALYWYRQSLGQGLEFLIYFQGNSAPDKSGLPSDRFSAERTGGSVSTLTIQRTQQEDSAVYLCASSLRVGLDQPQHFGDGTRLSIL.

The rearrangement uses TRBV19 and TRBJ1-6; D not resolved. Germline V CDR1 and CDR2: LNHDA, SQIVND (reference sequence). The CDR3 covers 14 residues. V dropped 3 bases and J dropped 9 bases, with 12 bases sitting between them. CDR3 protein: CASSIAGSGSPLHF. CDR3 DNA sequence: TGTGCCAGTAGTATCGCGGGGTCTGGTTCACCCCTCCACTTT.

For the CDR3, the DNA is TGTGCCAGCAGCCCCGCCGGACAGGGCTATGGCTACACCTTC. This encodes CASSPAGQGYGYTF. The genes are TRBV13 and TRBJ1-2, with 8 bases that match TRBD1. Germline CDR1 reads PRHDT; CDR2 reads FYEKMQ (reference sequence). The V segment lost 5 bases and the J segment 4 bases; nucleotides outside the gene matches: 6. This CDR3 is 14 amino acids long. The variable domain in full, with the rest retrieved from reference TRBV13 and TRBJ1-2, is AAGVIQSPRHLIKEKRETATLKCYPIPRHDTVYWYQQGPGQDPQFLISFYEKMQSDKGSIPDRFSAQQFSDYHSELNMSSLELGDSALYFCASSPAGQGYGYTFGSGTRLTVV.

The chain is built from TRBV5-4 and TRBJ1-2; 8 nucleotides match TRBD1. V shed 2 bases, J shed 8 bases, and the junction held 5 bases outside the gene matches. The CDR3 sequence is 13 residues long. Germline V gene data show CDR1 as SGHNT and CDR2 as YYREEE (reference sequence). The CDR3 DNA reads TGTGCCAGCAGCTTCAGGGGGCTGAGGGGCTACACCTTC. Protein: CASSFRGLRGYTF.

J is TRBJ1-1 and V is TRBV7-2, with 8 positions matching TRBD1. Per germline, CDR1 SGHTA and CDR2 FQGNSA. V trimming: 7 bases; J trimming: 7 bases; junction bases outside the gene matches: 11. The CDR3 consists of 14 residues. CDR3 in amino acids: CASIYPGTGVEAFF. CDR3 DNA sequence: TGTGCCAGCATATACCCCGGGACAGGCGTTGAAGCTTTCTTT.

The chain recombines TRBV7-6 with TRBJ1-1; 7 bases are a match to TRBD1. CDR1 SGHVS and CDR2 FNYEAQ come from the germline V gene. This CDR3 comprises 15 residues. V lost 7 bases and J lost 1; bases outside the gene matches: 9. The DNA of the CDR3 is TGTGCCAGCATCCCCCCTGGGACAGCGAACACTGAAGCTTTCTTT. Translated: CASIPPGTANTEAFF.

In this sample, this clone turned up once. The chain carries TRBV18 and TRBJ1-2; TRBD1 aligns across 9 bases. The length of the CDR3 is 16 residues. Germline V gives CDR1 KGHSH, CDR2 LQKENI. V dropped 3 bases and J dropped 0; count of bases not matched to a gene: 5. The CDR3: CASSPTTGGPNYGYTF. DNA of the CDR3: TGTGCCAGCTCACCGACGACAGGGGGACCTAACTATGGCTACACCTTC.

V is TRBV6-2 or TRBV6-3 and J is TRBJ2-7; the match to TRBD2 covers 7 bases. This CDR3 comprises 15 residues. After removal of 2 bases from V and 4 bases from J, the junction contained 8 bases not matched to a gene. The germline V gene has CDR1 MNHEY and CDR2 SVGEGT. The CDR3 spells CASSYGRGTKYEQYV. The CDR3 DNA reads as TGTGCCAGCAGTTACGGGCGGGGGACTAAATACGAGCAGTACGTC.